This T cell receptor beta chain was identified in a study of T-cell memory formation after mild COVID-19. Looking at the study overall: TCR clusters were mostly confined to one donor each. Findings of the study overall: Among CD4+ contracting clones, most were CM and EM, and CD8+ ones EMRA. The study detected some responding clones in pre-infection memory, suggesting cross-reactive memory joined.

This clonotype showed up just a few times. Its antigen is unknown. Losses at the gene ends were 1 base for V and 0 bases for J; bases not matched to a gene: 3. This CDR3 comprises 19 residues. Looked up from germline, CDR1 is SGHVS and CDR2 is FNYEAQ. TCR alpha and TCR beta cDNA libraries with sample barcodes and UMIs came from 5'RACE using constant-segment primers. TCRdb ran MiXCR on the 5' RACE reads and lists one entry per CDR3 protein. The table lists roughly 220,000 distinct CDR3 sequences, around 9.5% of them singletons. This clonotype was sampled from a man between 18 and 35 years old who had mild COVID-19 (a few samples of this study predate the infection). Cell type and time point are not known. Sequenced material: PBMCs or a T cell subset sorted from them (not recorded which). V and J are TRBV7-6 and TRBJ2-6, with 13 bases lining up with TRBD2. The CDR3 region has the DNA TGTGCCAGCAGCTTAGGACTAGCGGGGGGACACTCTGGGGCCAACGTCCTGACTTTC. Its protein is CASSLGLAGGHSGANVLTF.